This T cell receptor (beta chain) was identified during a study of blood T cell repertoires in COVID-19. Study-level background: Some COVID-19 samples were acute and others convalescent; all came from the United States, Italy and Spain. T cells, B-cell-depleted T cells, or PBMCs supplied cDNA or gDNA.

J was trimmed by 6 bases and V by 3 bases; bases with no gene match: 10. The germline V gene encodes CDR1 LGHNA and CDR2 YNFKEQ. The CDR3 extends over 15 amino acids. In the original analysis: Amplification of reference gene primers was used by the study to estimate nucleated cell counts. Profiling relied on immunoSEQ multiplex PCR, and the TCRdb table lists in-frame clones only, not all of them. V and J calls and clone size are those listed in that table; D and trimming were worked out from the DNA. The sample includes around 70,000 clones, 87% of them seen just once. The clonotype was recovered from an elderly woman with active or convalescent COVID-19. This sequence joins TRBV4-2 and TRBJ1-2, with 7 nucleotides matching TRBD1. What was sequenced was peripheral blood. CDR3 DNA: TGTGCCAGCAGCCAGCCGACAGGGAAGTTCGATGGCTACACCTTC. The encoded protein is CASSQPTGKFDGYTF.